This T cell receptor beta chain was identified during a study of blood T cell repertoires in COVID-19. Trimming removed 1 base from V and 2 bases from J, with 12 bases in between. The CDR3 extends over 14 amino acids. The germline gives CDR1 GTSNPN, CDR2 SVGIG (reference sequence). This table comes from immunoSEQ multiplex PCR, and its TCRdb copy is limited to in-frame clones, with some not included. In the table there are 300,000 or so clones, 85% to 90% of which are singletons. This chain connects TRBV30 to TRBJ2-7, with a weak D call TRBD2 (6 bases). The TCR was taken from a man between 70 and 80 years old with acute or convalescent COVID-19. The material sequenced was peripheral blood. This chain's CDR3 is CAWSAGLSTYEQYF. CDR3 DNA: TGTGCCTGGAGTGCGGGACTGAGTACCTACGAGCAGTACTTC.